Described below is a single TCR beta chain sequence and its context. Its antigen target is currently unknown. Qualities for individual bases were not recorded, and no much larger clone is one base off. In total, fewer than 750 healthy bone marrow donors made up the cohort. At the time of sampling, every cohort member was nominally healthy, though immune exposures that went unrecorded were likely present. The donor was CMV seropositive and was included in the group of about 290 seropositive cohort members. A peripheral blood sample was provided by each donor, and peripheral blood mononuclear cells were used for TCR beta sequencing. The Qiagen DNeasy Blood Extraction Kit was used to extract genomic DNA from the blood cell samples. This sample is part of a study of cytomegalovirus exposure and HLA in healthy donors (dated by TCRdb to the late 2010s). At the level of the whole study: According to an earlier analysis of 587 of the donors, some 170 million T cells yielded 117 million unique TCR beta sequences and about 300 Gb of sequence data. A later genetic analysis took genome-wide SNP genotypes for about three fifths of the 666 donors and used that subset as a discovery cohort. Because of strong linkage in the cohort, a handful of DR-DQ haplotypes were treated as single units for association and clustering. Using immunosequencing, the study profiled T cell repertoires from 666 subjects and related those repertoires to cytomegalovirus serostatus. Every discovery cohort repertoire had been produced on one sequencing platform. To predict cytomegalovirus infection status, the study brought together high-throughput TCR immunosequencing, statistical association of individual TCRs with disease status, and machine learning. An earlier analysis of 587 of the donors used high-throughput TCR beta sequencing to judge whether each TCR beta V gene segment behaved as functional or pseudogenic. To study patterns of TCR occurrence, a later analysis re-analyzed previously published TCR beta repertoires from several hundred donors and added high-resolution HLA genotyping. In the later analysis, no new phenotypic data were used to find candidate immune exposures; instead, reliance was placed on TCR beta sequences and their occurrence across donors. Donor age, sex, ethnicity and CMV serostatus were compiled together with the repertoire data. Both class I and class II loci were covered by HLA typing, at four-digit resolution. A separate validation cohort of some 130 different subjects was used in addition to the roughly 720-subject first cohort. Among the roughly 380 genotyped donors, around 79% belonged to the genetic ancestry cluster associated with self-reported Caucasian donors. The aim of the study was to test whether cataloging public T cell receptors could identify signatures of past pathogen exposure. On average, approximately 250,000 unique TCR beta nucleotide sequences were sequenced per donor among 350 to 400 genotyped donors of the cohort, with roughly 18% of those sequences being non-productive. An early release covering roughly 600 HLA-typed donors comprised approximately 300 gigabases of sequencing data and approximately 80 million unique TCR sequences. Typing coverage differed by locus: A, B, C, DRB1 and DQB1 were typed in roughly 620-640 donors, DQA1 in 500 to 550, DPA1 in over 600, and DPB1 in 450 to 480. Summary of the overall study and its limitations: Immune exposure information for the cohort was limited to CMV serostatus. Linkage disequilibrium might explain the correlated functional status among segregating V segments, but an unknown experimental factor could not be excluded. Across donors, most TCR sequences were observed very rarely, whereas some public TCRs were present in many individuals. Compared with equally common non-associated chains, HLA-associated TCR beta chains in a later analysis were more clonally expanded and had lower generation probabilities. Only TCR beta chains were sequenced in this cohort, and the absence of alpha or paired-chain data limited detectable features. V-gene and J-gene trimming of TCR beta chains was associated with a missense DCLRE1C variant in a later genetic analysis, and the association was replicated in an independent cohort. Three of the identified cytomegalovirus-associated TCR beta chains were confirmed in vitro to be specific for cytomegalovirus antigens. A group of highly shared sequence variants was considered likely to be a technical artifact of the sequencing pipeline. Compared with the approximately 670-donor mean, donors in an Asian-associated ancestry cluster had fewer N-insertions in productive TCRs, according to a later genetic analysis. A further reported finding was that TCR beta sequences accurately predicted the HLA-A and HLA-B alleles for most subjects in the first cohort. The study gave a list of under 200 TCR beta chains associated with cytomegalovirus. HLA typing was unavailable for some donors at each locus, so association tests used only the typed subset. In a later analysis, most CMV-associated TCR beta chains were found to appear HLA-restricted, with HLA associations seemingly driven largely by CMV exposure. Some IMGT-functional V segments, including TRBV6-2 and TRBV6-3, could not be distinguished by the 87-base-pair reads and were therefore excluded. About 17 rarely observed V segments, including chromosome 9 orphons, were excluded from the earlier analysis of several hundred of the donors because counts were too low. In a later analysis, several top co-occurrence clusters were reported to appear linked to parvovirus B19, influenza, CMV and Epstein-Barr virus. Roughly uniform sequencing depth across donors was assumed in presence/absence analyses, although this assumption may not hold. Specific HLA alleles were associated with around 18,000 TCR beta sequences at a false discovery rate of 0.05 in a later analysis. In a later analysis, TCR association rates were found to vary across HLA loci, with the most associated TCRs seen for DRB1 alleles and the fewest for HLA-C alleles. When HLA alleles, especially DR and DQ, strongly co-occurred, TCR associations were difficult to assign to individual alleles. The classifier was reported to diagnose cytomegalovirus status with high specificity and sensitivity in both the original and validation cohorts. According to the authors, the approach could potentially be generalized to other disease states and immunological phenotypes. An earlier analysis of roughly 570 of the donors showed that most TCR beta V segments appeared in productive rearrangements either about 87% or about 30% of the time, which broadly matched IMGT annotations.

Library prep was done by the immunoSEQ multiplex PCR assay. The multiplex PCR relied on a mix of 60 forward primers for TCR Vbeta segments and 13 reverse primers for TCR Jbeta segments. Amplification of the CDR3 region of rearranged TCR beta genes was performed with a multiplex PCR assay on genomic DNA. The Illumina HiSeq System was used to sequence the amplified TCR beta libraries as 87-base-pair reads. For the original study's pipeline: In a later analysis, roughly 80 million unique TCR beta chains were counted across the 650 to 700 repertoires, and roughly 11 million of these chains were shared by at least two donors. Raw reads were error-corrected and collapsed into unique sequences with a nearest-neighbor algorithm that merged closely related sequences to remove PCR and sequencing errors. V, D and J gene segments were assigned by aligning CDR3 sequences to IMGT reference sequences. For a sequence to be retained, a match of at least six nucleotides was required to both a V gene segment and a J gene segment. A rearrangement counted as productive if the CDR3 had no stop codons and remained in frame with V and J, and every other rearrangement counted as non-productive. CDR3 was defined according to IMGT convention as the region running from the second conserved V-encoded cysteine to the conserved J-encoded phenylalanine. In an earlier analysis of around 640 of the donors, sequences lacking an unambiguous match to a single V gene segment were excluded. An earlier analysis of almost 600 of the donors classified V segments as functional when productive rearrangements were above 56.7% and as segregating when the standard deviation between donors was above 5%. A statistical classification framework was built to diagnose cytomegalovirus status from the catalog of TCR beta chain sequences. In a later analysis, V and J genes were assigned by comparing TCR nucleotide sequences against IMGT/GENE-DB human TR gene sequences. A later analysis assigned CDR3 sequences and most-parsimonious VDJ recombination scenarios with the TCRdist pipeline. In a later analysis, each TCR beta chain was defined by its CDR3 amino acid sequence together with its V-gene family, and reads lacking a unique V-gene family were excluded. A later analysis removed 550 to 650 highly shared, low-generation-probability nucleotide sequences to deal with suspected cross-contamination and a sequencing artifact. A later analysis calculated a clonal expansion index for each public chain from normalized within-repertoire ranks of inferred template counts. Generation probabilities in a later analysis came from a VDJ recombination model fitted to out-of-frame rearrangements, and those results were checked against IGoR. In a later analysis, hypergeometric tests were used to score TCR-TCR, TCR-HLA and TCR-CMV co-occurrence, with a repertoire-size bias correction applied to TCR pairs. A later analysis estimated false discovery rates by permuting HLA or CMV assignments 20 times. In a later analysis, co-occurring TCRs were grouped using DBSCAN, and TCRdist sequence similarity was added for clustering within HLA-allele-positive subsets. Co-occurrence clustering excluded repertoires with fewer than 30,000 or more than 120,000 public chains, plus five with anomalous nucleotide sharing. TCRdb mirrors the immuneACCESS table, restricted to in-frame sequences. Some clones are absent from its copies; in checked studies, under half trace to an unresolved V gene, and the reason for the others is unknown. V and J calls and clone size follow that table, whereas D and trimming were derived from the DNA. This sample gives around 94,000 clones in total; approximately 78% of them show up just once. The top ten hold less than 5.5% of the sample.

V loses 4 bases at its end and J loses 1 base; junction bases beyond the gene matches: 18. Looking up the germline V gene yields CDR1 SGHVS and CDR2 FNYEAQ. Spanning cysteine to phenylalanine, the CDR3 consists of 19 amino acids. This entry keeps only the CDR3 DNA: 57 bases, framed from base 1. What was sequenced was PBMCs. The clonotype was recovered from a male donor in good health and CMV-seropositive. The V and J genes are TRBV7-6 and TRBJ1-1, with TRBD1 matching 7 junction bases. The CDR3: CASSSRIRGVSGKNTEAFF. The DNA is TGTGCCAGCAGCTCGAGAATCAGGGGGGTGAGTGGCAAGAACACTGAAGCTTTCTTT. The full variable domain, completed from the reference TRBV7-6 and TRBJ1-1 proteins outside the CDR3, reads GAGVSQSPRYKVTKRGQDVALRCDPISGHVSLYWYRQALGQGPEFLTYFNYEAQQDKSGLPNDRFSAERPEGSISTLTIQRTEQRDSAMYRCASSSRIRGVSGKNTEAFFGQGTRLTVV.